The clone carrying this T cell receptor (beta chain) was detected a few times. These data come from a study of blood T cell repertoires in COVID-19. Study in general: PBMCs, B-cell-depleted T cells, or T cells were the source of the cDNA or gDNA that made up the material.

In the original workflow: Researchers report that nucleated cell counts were estimated from reference gene primer amplification. Sequencing was performed with immunoSEQ multiplex PCR; in TCRdb, only in-frame clones are kept and a portion is missing. The V and J calls and clone size are taken from that table; D and trimming were inferred from the DNA. The sample carries around 65,000 clones, about 84% recorded once. Trimming shortened V by 1 base and J by 5 bases, and 5 bases separated the two germline ends. CDR3 length: 12 amino acids. Germline-derived CDR1 and CDR2 are LNHNV and YYDKDF (reference sequence).

The TCR comes from a human donor in a cohort sampled during active COVID-19. This sequence joins TRBV15 and TRBJ2-5; D uncertain. Source material: peripheral blood. The CDR3 DNA reads as TGTGCCACCAGCAGAGGTCAGGAGACCCAGTACTTC. Amino acid sequence: CATSRGQETQYF.